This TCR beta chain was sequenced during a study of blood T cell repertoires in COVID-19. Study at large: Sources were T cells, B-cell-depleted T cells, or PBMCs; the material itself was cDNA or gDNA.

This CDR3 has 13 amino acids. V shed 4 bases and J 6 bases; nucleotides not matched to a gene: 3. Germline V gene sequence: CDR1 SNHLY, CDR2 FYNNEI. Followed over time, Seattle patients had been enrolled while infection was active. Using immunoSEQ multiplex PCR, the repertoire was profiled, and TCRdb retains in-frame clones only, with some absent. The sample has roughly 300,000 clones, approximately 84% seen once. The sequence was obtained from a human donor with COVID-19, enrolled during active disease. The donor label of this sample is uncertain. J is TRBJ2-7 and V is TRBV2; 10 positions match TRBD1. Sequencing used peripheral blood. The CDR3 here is CASSVGTGVEQYF. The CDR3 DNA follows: TGTGCCAGCAGTGTTGGGACAGGGGTCGAGCAGTACTTC. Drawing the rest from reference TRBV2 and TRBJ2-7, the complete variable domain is EPEVTQTPSHQVTQMGQEVILRCVPISNHLYFYWYRQILGQKVEFLVSFYNNEISEKSEIFDDQFSVERPDGSNFTLKIRSTKLEDSAMYFCASSVGTGVEQYFGPGTRLTVT.